The T cell receptor (beta chain) described here comes from a study of PD-1 blockade in classical Hodgkin lymphoma. Concerning this clone: No antigen is known for it.

Overall study results and limits: Nothing has yet pinned down what causes the repertoire differences, possibly disease activity or prior therapy.

Germline lookup yields CDR1 SGHNT and CDR2 YENEEA. After removal of 4 bases from V and 9 bases from J, the junction contained 13 bases not matched to a gene. The CDR3 covers 17 residues. The protocol was immunoSEQ multiplex PCR, while the TCRdb copy is restricted to in-frame clones and leaves out a portion. The sample includes more than 30,000 clones, around 89% of them seen just once. Described time point: newly diagnosed, previously untreated cHL patient sample. Purification of CD4+ T cells from thawed PBMCs was achieved by magnetic negative selection. Investigators turned to newly diagnosed, untreated classical Hodgkin lymphoma PBMCs for comparison.

The genes are TRBV11-3 and TRBJ2-1, with 12 bases matching TRBD2. The sample taken for sequencing was CD4+ T cells from blood. This sequence originates from a human donor with classical Hodgkin lymphoma. CDR3 bases: TGTGCCAGCAGCTCAGAAGCACGGCTAGCGGGAGGGGTTGAGCAGTTCTTC. Translating gives CASSSEARLAGGVEQFF.